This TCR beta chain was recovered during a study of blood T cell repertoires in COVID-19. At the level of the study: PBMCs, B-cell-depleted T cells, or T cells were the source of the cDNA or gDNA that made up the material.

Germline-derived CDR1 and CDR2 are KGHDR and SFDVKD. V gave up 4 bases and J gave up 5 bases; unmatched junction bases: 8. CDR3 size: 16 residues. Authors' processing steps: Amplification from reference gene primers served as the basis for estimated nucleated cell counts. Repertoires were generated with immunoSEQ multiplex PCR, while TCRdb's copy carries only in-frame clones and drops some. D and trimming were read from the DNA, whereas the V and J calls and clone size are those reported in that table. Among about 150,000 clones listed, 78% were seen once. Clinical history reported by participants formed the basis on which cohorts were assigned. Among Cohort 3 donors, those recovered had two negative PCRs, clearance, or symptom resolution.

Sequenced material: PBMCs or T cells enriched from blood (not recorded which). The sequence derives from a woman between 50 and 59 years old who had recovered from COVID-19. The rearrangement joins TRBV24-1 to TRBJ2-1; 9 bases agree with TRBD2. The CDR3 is CATSDTLAGRDNEQFF. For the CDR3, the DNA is TGTGCCACCAGTGACACTCTAGCGGGAAGGGACAATGAGCAGTTCTTC.